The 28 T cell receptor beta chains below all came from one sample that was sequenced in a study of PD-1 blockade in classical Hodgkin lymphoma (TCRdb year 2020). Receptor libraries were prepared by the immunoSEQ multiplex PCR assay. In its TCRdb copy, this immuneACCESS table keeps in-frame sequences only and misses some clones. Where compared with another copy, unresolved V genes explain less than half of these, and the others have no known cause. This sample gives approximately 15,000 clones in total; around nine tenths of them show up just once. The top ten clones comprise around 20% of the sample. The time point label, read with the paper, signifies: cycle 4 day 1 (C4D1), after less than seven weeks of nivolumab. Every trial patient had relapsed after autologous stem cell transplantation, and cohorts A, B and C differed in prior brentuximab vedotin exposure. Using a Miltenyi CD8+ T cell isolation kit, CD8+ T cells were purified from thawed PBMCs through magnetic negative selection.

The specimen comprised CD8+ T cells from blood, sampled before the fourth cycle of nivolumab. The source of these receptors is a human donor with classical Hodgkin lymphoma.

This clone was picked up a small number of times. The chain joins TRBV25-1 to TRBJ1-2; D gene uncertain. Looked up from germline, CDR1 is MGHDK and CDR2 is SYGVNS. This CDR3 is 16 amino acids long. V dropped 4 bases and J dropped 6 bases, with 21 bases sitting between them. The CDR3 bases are TGTGCCAGCAGTGCCGGCTATTCCGCAACAATCGATGGCTACACCTTC. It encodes CASSAGYSATIDGYTF.

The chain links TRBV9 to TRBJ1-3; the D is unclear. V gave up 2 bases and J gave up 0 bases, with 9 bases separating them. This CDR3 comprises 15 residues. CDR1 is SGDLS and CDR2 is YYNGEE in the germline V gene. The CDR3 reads CASSVSGISGNTIYF. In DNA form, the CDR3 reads TGTGCCAGCAGCGTTTCCGGAATCTCTGGAAACACCATATATTTT.

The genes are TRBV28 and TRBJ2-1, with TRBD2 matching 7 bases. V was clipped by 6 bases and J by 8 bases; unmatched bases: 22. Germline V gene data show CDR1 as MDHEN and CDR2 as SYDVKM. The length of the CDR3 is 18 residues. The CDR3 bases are TGTGCCAGCAGGGGACCTAAGGGACTACAATGGGACGTGGATGAGCAGTTCTTC. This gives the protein CASRGPKGLQWDVDEQFF.

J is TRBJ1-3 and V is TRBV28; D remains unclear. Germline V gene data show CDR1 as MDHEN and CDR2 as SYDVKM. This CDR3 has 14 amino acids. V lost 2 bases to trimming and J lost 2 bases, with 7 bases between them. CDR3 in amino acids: CASSLAGAGNTIYF. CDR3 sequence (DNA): TGTGCCAGCAGTTTAGCCGGGGCTGGAAACACCATATATTTT.

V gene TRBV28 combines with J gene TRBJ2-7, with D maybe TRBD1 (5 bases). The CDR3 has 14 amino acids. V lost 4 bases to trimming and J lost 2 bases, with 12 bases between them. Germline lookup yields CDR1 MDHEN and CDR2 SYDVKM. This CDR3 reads CASSSIDSAYEQYF. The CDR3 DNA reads TGTGCCAGCAGTTCCATAGACAGCGCCTACGAGCAGTACTTC.

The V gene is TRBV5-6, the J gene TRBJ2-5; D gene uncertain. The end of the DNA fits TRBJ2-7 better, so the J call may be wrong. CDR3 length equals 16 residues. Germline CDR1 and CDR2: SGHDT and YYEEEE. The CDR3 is CASSLGLRSLSYEQYF. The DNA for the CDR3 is TGTGCCAGCAGCTTGGGTCTAAGGTCCCTCTCCTACGAGCAGTACTTC.

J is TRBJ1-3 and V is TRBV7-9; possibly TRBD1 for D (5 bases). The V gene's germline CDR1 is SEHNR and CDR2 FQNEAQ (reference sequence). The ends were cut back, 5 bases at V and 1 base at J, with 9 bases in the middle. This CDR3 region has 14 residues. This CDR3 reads CASSGGGSGNTIYF. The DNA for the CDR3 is TGTGCCAGCAGCGGTGGGGGATCTGGAAACACCATATATTTT.

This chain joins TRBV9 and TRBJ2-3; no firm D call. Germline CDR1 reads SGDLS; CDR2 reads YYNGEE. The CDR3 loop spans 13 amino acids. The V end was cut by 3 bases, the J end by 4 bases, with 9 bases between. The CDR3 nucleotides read TGTGCCAGCAGCGCCGACCCCCCAGATACGCAGTATTTT. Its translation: CASSADPPDTQYF.

This CDR3 reads CASSTTKGNNQPQHF. DNA of the CDR3: TGTGCCAGCAGTACTACAAAGGGTAACAATCAGCCCCAGCATTTT. This chain uses TRBV27 with TRBJ1-5; D not resolved. This CDR3 region has 15 residues. Trimming stripped 5 bases from V and 3 bases from J, with 14 bases between. Germline lookup yields CDR1 MNHEY and CDR2 SMNVEV (reference sequence).

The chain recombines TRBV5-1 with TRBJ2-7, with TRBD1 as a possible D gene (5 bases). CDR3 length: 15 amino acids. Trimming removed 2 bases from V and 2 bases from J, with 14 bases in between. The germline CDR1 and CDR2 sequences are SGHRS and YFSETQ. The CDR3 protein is CASSFTRQGTYEQYF. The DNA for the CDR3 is TGCGCCAGCAGCTTTACCAGGCAGGGCACCTACGAGCAGTACTTC.

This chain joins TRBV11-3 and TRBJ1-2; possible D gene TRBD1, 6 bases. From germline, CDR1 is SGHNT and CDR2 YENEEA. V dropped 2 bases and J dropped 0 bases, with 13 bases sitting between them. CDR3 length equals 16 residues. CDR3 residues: CASSLHRAKANYGYTF. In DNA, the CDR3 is TGTGCCAGCAGCTTACACAGGGCTAAGGCTAACTATGGCTACACCTTC. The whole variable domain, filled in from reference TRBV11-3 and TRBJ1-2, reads EAGVVQSPRYKIIEKKQPVAFWCNPISGHNTLYWYLQNLGQGPELLIRYENEEAVDDSQLPKDRFSAERLKGVDSTLKIQPAELGDSAVYLCASSLHRAKANYGYTFGSGTRLTVV.

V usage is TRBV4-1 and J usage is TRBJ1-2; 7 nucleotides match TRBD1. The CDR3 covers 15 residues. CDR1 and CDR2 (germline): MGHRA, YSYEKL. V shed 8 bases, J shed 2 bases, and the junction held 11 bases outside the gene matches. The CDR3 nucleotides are TGCGCCAGCGCCCAATCGACAGGGACAAACTATGGCTACACCTTC. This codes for CASAQSTGTNYGYTF.

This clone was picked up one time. For the CDR3, the DNA is TGTGCCAGCAGCTTAGTCCAGACTAGCGGGGGGGCCGGAACAGATACGCAGTATTTT. Residues: CASSLVQTSGGAGTDTQYF. The V and J genes are TRBV7-2 and TRBJ2-3; 14 bases are a match to TRBD2. Germline V CDR1 and CDR2: SGHTA, FQGNSA. The CDR3 covers 19 residues. J lost 3 bases, V lost 1 base, and 9 bases had no gene match. The whole variable domain, filled in from reference TRBV7-2 and TRBJ2-3, reads GAGVSQSPSNKVTEKGKDVELRCDPISGHTALYWYRQSLGQGLEFLIYFQGNSAPDKSGLPSDRFSAERTGGSVSTLTIQRTQQEDSAVYLCASSLVQTSGGAGTDTQYFGPGTRLTVL.

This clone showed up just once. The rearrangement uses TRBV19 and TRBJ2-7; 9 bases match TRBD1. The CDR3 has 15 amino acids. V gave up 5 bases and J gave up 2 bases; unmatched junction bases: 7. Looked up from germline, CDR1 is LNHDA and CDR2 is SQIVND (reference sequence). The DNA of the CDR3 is TGTGCCAGTAGTCTGGGACAGGGCGGGACCTACGAGCAGTACTTC. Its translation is CASSLGQGGTYEQYF.

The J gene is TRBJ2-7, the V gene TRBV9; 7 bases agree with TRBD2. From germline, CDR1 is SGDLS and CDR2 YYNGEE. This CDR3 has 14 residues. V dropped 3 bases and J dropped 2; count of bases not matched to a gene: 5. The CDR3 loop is CASSEAGLPYEQYF. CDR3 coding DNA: TGTGCCAGCAGCGAAGCGGGACTCCCCTACGAGCAGTACTTC.

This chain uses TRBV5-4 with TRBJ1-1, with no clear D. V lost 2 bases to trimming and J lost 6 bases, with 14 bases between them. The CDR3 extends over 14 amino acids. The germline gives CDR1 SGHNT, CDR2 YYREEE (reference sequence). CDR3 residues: CASSFAQENSEAFF. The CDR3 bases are TGTGCCAGCAGCTTCGCTCAGGAGAATTCTGAAGCTTTCTTT.

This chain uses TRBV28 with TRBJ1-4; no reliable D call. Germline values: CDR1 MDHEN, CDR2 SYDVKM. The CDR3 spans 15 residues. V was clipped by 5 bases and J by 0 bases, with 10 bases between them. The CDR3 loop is CASSPTVATNEKLFF. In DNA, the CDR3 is TGTGCCAGCAGTCCGACGGTTGCAACTAATGAAAAACTGTTTTTT.

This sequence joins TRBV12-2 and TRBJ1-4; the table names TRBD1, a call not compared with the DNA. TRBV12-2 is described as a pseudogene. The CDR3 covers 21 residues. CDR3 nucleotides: TGTGCAAGTCGCACCTCTCGTACGACAGGGTCGCGAAATGCAACTAATGAAAAACTGTTTTTT. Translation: CASRTSRTTGSRNATNEKLFF.

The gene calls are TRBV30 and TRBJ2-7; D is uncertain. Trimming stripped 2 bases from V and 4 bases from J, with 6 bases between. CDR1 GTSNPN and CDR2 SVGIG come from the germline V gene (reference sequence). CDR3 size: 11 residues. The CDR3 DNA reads TGTGCCTGGAGTATGAGGTACGAGCAGTACTTC. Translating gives CAWSMRYEQYF.

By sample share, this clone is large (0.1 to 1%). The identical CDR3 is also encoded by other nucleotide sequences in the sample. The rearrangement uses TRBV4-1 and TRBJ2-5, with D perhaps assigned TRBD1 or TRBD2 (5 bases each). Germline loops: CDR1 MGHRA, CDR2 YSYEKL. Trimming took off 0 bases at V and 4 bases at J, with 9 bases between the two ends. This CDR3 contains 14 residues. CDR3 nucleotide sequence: TGCGCCAGCAGCCAAGAGGGGGATGGAGAGACCCAGTACTTC. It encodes CASSQEGDGETQYF.

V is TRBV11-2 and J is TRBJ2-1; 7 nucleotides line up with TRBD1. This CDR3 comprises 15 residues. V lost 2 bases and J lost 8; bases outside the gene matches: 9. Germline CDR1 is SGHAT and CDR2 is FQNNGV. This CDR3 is CASSLLAGGTHEQFF. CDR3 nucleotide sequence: TGTGCCAGCAGCTTACTAGCAGGGGGTACACATGAGCAGTTCTTC.

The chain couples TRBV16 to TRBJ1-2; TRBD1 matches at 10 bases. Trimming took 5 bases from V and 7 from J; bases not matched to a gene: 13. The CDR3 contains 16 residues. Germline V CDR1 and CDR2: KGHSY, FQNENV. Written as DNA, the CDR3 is TGTGCCAGCAGCTATTCCGCCGGGACAGGGGACTCTGGCTACACCTTC. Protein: CASSYSAGTGDSGYTF.

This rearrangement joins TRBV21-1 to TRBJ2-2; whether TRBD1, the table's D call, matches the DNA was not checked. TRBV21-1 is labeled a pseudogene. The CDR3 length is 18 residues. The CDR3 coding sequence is TGTGCCAGCAGCAAGGAAACAGTTTGGGTTCCGAACACCGGGGAGCTGTTTTTT. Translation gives CASSKETVWVPNTGELFF.

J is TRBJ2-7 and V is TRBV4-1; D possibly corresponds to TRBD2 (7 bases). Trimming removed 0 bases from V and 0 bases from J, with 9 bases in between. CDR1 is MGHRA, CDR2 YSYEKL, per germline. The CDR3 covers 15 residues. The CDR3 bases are TGCGCCAGCAGCCAAGATAGGGGGGGCTCCTACGAGCAGTACTTC. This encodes CASSQDRGGSYEQYF.

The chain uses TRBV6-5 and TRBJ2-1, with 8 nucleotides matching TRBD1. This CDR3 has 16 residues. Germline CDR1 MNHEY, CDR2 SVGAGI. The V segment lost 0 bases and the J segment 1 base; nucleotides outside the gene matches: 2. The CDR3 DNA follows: TGTGCCAGCAGTTACTCTGGGACAGGTTCCTACAATGAGCAGTTCTTC. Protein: CASSYSGTGSYNEQFF.

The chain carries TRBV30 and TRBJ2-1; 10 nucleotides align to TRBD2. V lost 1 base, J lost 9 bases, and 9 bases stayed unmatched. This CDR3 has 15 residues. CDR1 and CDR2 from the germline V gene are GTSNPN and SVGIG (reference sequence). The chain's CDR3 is CAWSGLAGDLSEQFF. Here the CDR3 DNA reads TGTGCCTGGAGTGGGCTAGCGGGAGACTTAAGTGAGCAGTTCTTC.

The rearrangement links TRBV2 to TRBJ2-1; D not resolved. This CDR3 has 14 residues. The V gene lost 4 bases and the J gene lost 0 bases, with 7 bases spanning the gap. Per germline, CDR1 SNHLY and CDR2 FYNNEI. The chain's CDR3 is CASSARSSYNEQFF. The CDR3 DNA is TGTGCCAGCAGTGCCAGGAGCTCCTACAATGAGCAGTTCTTC.

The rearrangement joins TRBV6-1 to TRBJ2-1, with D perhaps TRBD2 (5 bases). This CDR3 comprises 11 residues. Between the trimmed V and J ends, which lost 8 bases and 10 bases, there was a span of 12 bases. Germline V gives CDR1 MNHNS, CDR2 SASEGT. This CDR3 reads CASGSGYEQFF. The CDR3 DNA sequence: TGTGCCAGCGGGTCGGGGTACGAGCAGTTCTTC.